The clone carrying this T cell receptor beta chain was recorded many times. Its antigen is unidentified. This record comes from a study of blood T cells in healthy people across ages. Findings and caveats of the study: Relative to aged donors, long-lived donors carried more naive CD4+ cells and displayed higher diversity. As age increased, TCR beta diversity per million T cells fell in a roughly linear fashion. TCR beta diversity tracked closely with naive T cell percentage.

Germline V gene sequence: CDR1 SGHVS, CDR2 FNYEAQ. This CDR3 is built from 15 residues. After removal of 1 base from V and 2 bases from J, the junction contained 2 bases not matched to a gene. Drawing of peripheral blood yielded roughly 10 milliliters from each donor. Combining a sample-barcoded 5' primer with a J-beta primer mix, a second PCR ran for about 7 to 12 cycles. TCRdb used MiXCR to reprocess the 5' RACE reads, holding one entry per CDR3 protein. The repertoire holds 1.2 million to 1.5 million distinct CDR3 sequences, with 42% as singletons. The chain combines TRBV7-6 with TRBJ2-1; the match to TRBD2 covers 7 bases. The TCR originated in a woman between 18 and 30 years old in good health. Material: blood. The CDR3 region has the DNA TGTGCCAGCAGCTTAGGTACTAGCGCCTACAATGAGCAGTTCTTC. This translates into CASSLGTSAYNEQFF.